Presented here are 29 T cell receptor beta chains from one specimen sequenced in a study of Ad26.COV2.S vaccination and SARS-CoV-2 variants. Some clones are missing from TCRdb's copy, which holds only in-frame ones; the method was immunoSEQ multiplex PCR. Found here are a few hundred thousand clones, more than 75% of them singletons; the top ten hold approximately 4%. Treatment of the sample: around 19 received Ad26.COV2.S at low or high dose, single or two shots; 5 received placebo; per-sample allocation not given. The study sampled participants on day 63 after the first vaccine or placebo injection. The input for sequencing was peripheral blood, taken in a trial of Ad26.COV2.S vaccine versus placebo. The receptors derive from a person aged 18-65 years who received the Ad26.COV2.S COVID-19 vaccine or a placebo.

This chain joins TRBV6-5 and TRBJ1-1; unclear D gene. The germline V and J ends were trimmed by 4 bases and 9 bases, with 9 bases remaining between them. Germline V gene sequence: CDR1 MNHEY, CDR2 SVGAGI. The CDR3 runs to 11 residues. Here the CDR3 reads CASSSLFKAFF. CDR3 DNA: TGTGCCAGCAGTTCCCTTTTCAAAGCTTTCTTT.

The chain employs TRBV6-5 and TRBJ1-4; TRBD1 matches at 7 bases. CDR3 size: 14 residues. The junction had 9 bases not matched to a gene; V was cut back by 7 bases and J by 7 bases. From germline, CDR1 is MNHEY and CDR2 SVGAGI. This chain's CDR3 is CASNLQGPGEKLFF. The CDR3 bases are TGTGCCAGCAATTTACAGGGGCCCGGTGAAAAACTGTTTTTT.

The V gene is TRBV7-9, the J gene TRBJ1-5; 7 positions agree with TRBD1. Germline loops: CDR1 SEHNR, CDR2 FQNEAQ (reference sequence). V lost 5 bases to trimming and J lost 5 bases; unmatched junction nucleotides: 6. This CDR3 is 14 amino acids long. CDR3 protein: CASSETGAHQPQHF. DNA of the CDR3: TGTGCCAGCAGCGAAACAGGGGCCCATCAGCCCCAGCATTTT.

V usage is TRBV2 and J usage is TRBJ1-1; the D gene is possibly TRBD1 (6 bases). With 2 bases removed from V and 4 bases from J, the gap between germline ends came to 14 bases. This CDR3 spans 15 amino acids. Germline V CDR1 and CDR2: SNHLY, FYNNEI. CDR3 region: CASSERSGAATEAFF. The CDR3 nucleotides are TGTGCCAGCAGTGAAAGGTCAGGGGCCGCCACTGAAGCTTTCTTT.

The DNA for the CDR3 is TGTGCCAGCAGCTCGCTGACAGGGAGTACTGGAAACACCATATATTTT. This encodes CASSSLTGSTGNTIYF. The rearrangement joins TRBV5-4 to TRBJ1-3; 7 nucleotides match TRBD1. Looked up from germline, CDR1 is SGHNT and CDR2 is YYREEE (reference sequence). This CDR3 is 16 amino acids long. J gave up 2 bases and V 3 bases, and 8 bases lay outside the gene matches.

The gene calls are TRBV24-1 and TRBJ2-7, with 8 nucleotides matching TRBD1. The CDR3 has 15 amino acids. After removal of 5 bases from V and 5 bases from J, the junction contained 10 bases not matched to a gene. Germline loops: CDR1 KGHDR, CDR2 SFDVKD. CDR3 region: CATSGADRDIDEQYF. For the CDR3, the DNA is TGTGCCACCAGTGGTGCGGACAGGGATATTGACGAGCAGTACTTC.

This chain links TRBV9 with TRBJ2-1; 10 bases map to TRBD2. V lost 4 bases to trimming and J lost 3 bases; unmatched junction nucleotides: 10. This CDR3 has 17 residues. From germline, CDR1 is SGDLS and CDR2 YYNGEE. CDR3 coding DNA: TGTGCCAGCAGCAAAGGGCGGCTAGCGGGGGACTACAATGAGCAGTTCTTC. Its protein product is CASSKGRLAGDYNEQFF.

The chain joins TRBV12-3 or TRBV12-4 to TRBJ1-2; no clear D. Trimming shortened V by 7 bases and J by 5 bases, and 14 bases separated the two germline ends. The CDR3 loop spans 13 amino acids. CDR3 sequence: CASTRSLSYGYTF. Written as DNA, the CDR3 is TGTGCCAGCACCCGGTCGTTATCGTATGGCTACACCTTC.

The CDR3 loop is CASSLGQGYSSPLHF. The CDR3 DNA follows: TGTGCCAGCAGCTTAGGCCAGGGATATTCTTCACCCCTCCACTTT. This sequence joins TRBV11-2 and TRBJ1-6, with D maybe TRBD1 (5 bases). Trimming shortened V by 1 base and J by 9 bases, and 13 bases separated the two germline ends. The CDR3 runs to 15 residues. CDR1 and CDR2 from the germline V gene are SGHAT and FQNNGV.

The rearrangement links TRBV27 to TRBJ1-5; D is perhaps TRBD1 (5 bases). Per germline, CDR1 MNHEY and CDR2 SMNVEV (reference sequence). V gave up 0 bases and J gave up 3 bases, with 9 bases separating them. The CDR3 loop spans 15 amino acids. CDR3 in amino acids: CASSLSAGSNQPQHF. In DNA, the CDR3 is TGTGCCAGCAGTTTATCGGCAGGGTCCAATCAGCCCCAGCATTTT.

The V and J genes are TRBV27 and TRBJ1-3, with D unclear. Germline V gene sequence: CDR1 MNHEY, CDR2 SMNVEV (reference sequence). There are 13 residues in the CDR3. V lost 8 bases to trimming and J lost 4 bases, with 12 bases between them. CDR3 sequence (DNA): TGTGCCAGCCGCTCCCACGGCGGAAACACCATATATTTT. This gives the protein CASRSHGGNTIYF.

This clone was seen once. V gene TRBV6-5 combines with J gene TRBJ1-2, with no clear D. V was clipped by 1 base and J by 1 base, with 4 bases between them. CDR3 length: 13 amino acids. Germline V CDR1 and CDR2: MNHEY, SVGAGI. DNA for the CDR3: TGTGCCAGCAGTTACTTTGATAACTATGGCTACACCTTC. This encodes CASSYFDNYGYTF.

This clone has just one count. The J gene is TRBJ2-2, the V gene TRBV6-2 or TRBV6-3, with 10 bases lining up with TRBD2. CDR1 MNHEY and CDR2 SVGEGT come from the germline V gene. The CDR3 has 15 amino acids. Unmatched junction bases numbered 7, after V lost 6 bases and J lost 6 bases. CDR3 sequence (DNA): TGTGCCAGCAGCTTACGTGGGACTAGCGCCGGGGAGCTGTTTTTT. It encodes CASSLRGTSAGELFF.

This chain connects TRBV3-1 (or the pseudogene TRBV3-2) to TRBJ1-2; 7 bases align to TRBD1. V lost 1 base, J lost 8 bases, and 7 bases stayed unmatched. This CDR3 comprises 14 residues. The germline CDR1 and CDR2 sequences are LGHDT and YNNKEL (reference sequence). The CDR3 sequence: CASSQVDRVGGYTF. The CDR3, as DNA: TGTGCCAGCAGCCAAGTCGACAGGGTAGGGGGCTACACCTTC.

The V gene is TRBV19, the J gene TRBJ1-4, with unresolved D. Germline V gene sequence: CDR1 LNHDA, CDR2 SQIVND (reference sequence). Trimming removed 5 bases at V and 1 base at J, with 8 bases between. This CDR3 has 14 residues. Written as DNA, the CDR3 is TGTGCCAGTAGTCCAGGAGGAACTAATGAAAAACTGTTTTTT. Protein: CASSPGGTNEKLFF.

The chain employs TRBV11-2 and TRBJ1-1, with 7 bases fitting TRBD1. Per germline, CDR1 SGHAT and CDR2 FQNNGV. The CDR3 runs to 13 residues. Trimming at V came to 5 bases and at J to 7 bases, leaving 7 bases not matched to a gene. The CDR3 DNA reads as TGTGCCAGCAGCAAACATGGGACAGATGAAGCTTTCTTT. This codes for CASSKHGTDEAFF.

The rearrangement links TRBV18 to TRBJ2-3; D is possibly TRBD2 (5 bases). This CDR3 contains 15 residues. Germline V CDR1 and CDR2: KGHSH, LQKENI. Trimming left V 6 bases short and J 4 bases short, with 17 bases between. The DNA for the CDR3 is TGTGCCAGCTCCCCGACGGCTAGCCTCTCAGATACGCAGTATTTT. It encodes CASSPTASLSDTQYF.

V and J are TRBV29-1 and TRBJ2-1; TRBD1 aligns across 10 bases. This CDR3 comprises 13 residues. Germline V gene data show CDR1 as SQVTM and CDR2 as ANQGSEA. V trimming: 7 bases; J trimming: 6 bases; junction bases outside the gene matches: 6. This CDR3 is CSAPGQGSNEQFF. CDR3 coding DNA: TGCAGCGCCCCGGGACAGGGGAGCAATGAGCAGTTCTTC.

The rearrangement uses TRBV11-3 and TRBJ2-3; tentatively, D is TRBD2 (5 bases). This CDR3 is built from 14 residues. Germline values: CDR1 SGHNT, CDR2 YENEEA. Trimming removed 2 bases at V and 2 bases at J, with 8 bases between. CDR3 residues: CASSLIGNTDTQYF. Here the CDR3 DNA reads TGTGCCAGCAGCTTAATCGGGAACACAGATACGCAGTATTTT.

The chain links TRBV6-5 to TRBJ2-5; D might be TRBD2 (5 bases). This CDR3 contains 11 residues. Germline V CDR1 and CDR2: MNHEY, SVGAGI. The V end was cut by 2 bases, the J end by 7 bases, with 5 bases between. DNA for the CDR3: TGTGCCAGCAGTTACGCGGGGACCCAGTACTTC. Amino acids: CASSYAGTQYF.

This rearrangement joins TRBV19 to TRBJ1-1; no reliable D call. The CDR3 contains 14 residues. V was pared by 4 bases and J by 5 bases, with 14 bases between. Germline-derived CDR1 and CDR2 are LNHDA and SQIVND (reference sequence). In nucleotides, the CDR3 is TGTGCCAGTAGTAGGCCCGTACGGGGAACTGAAGCTTTCTTT. Residues: CASSRPVRGTEAFF.

This chain links TRBV10-3 with TRBJ2-7, with TRBD1 matching over 9 bases. V was clipped by 6 bases and J by 4 bases; unmatched bases: 7. Looked up from germline, CDR1 is ENHRY and CDR2 is SYGVKD. This CDR3 has 14 residues. CDR3 amino acids: CAIRGQGSAYEQYF. DNA for the CDR3: TGTGCCATCAGGGGACAGGGTTCTGCTTACGAGCAGTACTTC.

The rearrangement uses TRBV2 and TRBJ1-4; D gene unclear. This CDR3 is built from 11 residues. Germline V gives CDR1 SNHLY, CDR2 FYNNEI. V gave up 2 bases and J gave up 5 bases, with 0 bases separating them. As DNA, the CDR3 is TGTGCCAGCAGTGAAAATGAAAAACTGTTTTTT. Protein product: CASSENEKLFF. Filled out from reference TRBV2 and TRBJ1-4, the complete variable domain reads EPEVTQTPSHQVTQMGQEVILRCVPISNHLYFYWYRQILGQKVEFLVSFYNNEISEKSEIFDDQFSVERPDGSNFTLKIRSTKLEDSAMYFCASSENEKLFFGSGTQLSVL.

The chain uses TRBV19 and TRBJ1-5; a weak D match, TRBD1 (6 bases). Germline loops: CDR1 LNHDA, CDR2 SQIVND (reference sequence). The V and J ends lost 2 bases and 6 bases respectively, with 11 bases between them. The CDR3 sequence is 14 residues long. In DNA form, the CDR3 reads TGTGCCAGTAGTATATGGGGGGCGCTTCAGCCCCAGCATTTT. Translated: CASSIWGALQPQHF.

The chain employs TRBV5-5 and TRBJ2-2; 7 bases are a match to TRBD1. The CDR3 length is 17 residues. Per germline, CDR1 SGHKS and CDR2 YYEKEE (reference sequence). Losses at the gene ends were 3 bases for V and 2 bases for J; bases not matched to a gene: 10. The CDR3 sequence: CASSYPQGLVNTGELFF. The CDR3 nucleotides read TGTGCCAGCAGCTACCCACAGGGGCTGGTAAACACCGGGGAGCTGTTTTTT. The variable domain in full, with the rest retrieved from reference TRBV5-5 and TRBJ2-2, is DAGVTQSPTHLIKTRGQQVTLRCSPISGHKSVSWYQQVLGQGPQFIFQYYEKEERGRGNFPDRFSARQFPNYSSELNVNALLLGDSALYLCASSYPQGLVNTGELFFGEGSRLTVL.

The chain carries TRBV9 and TRBJ2-1; 8 nucleotides match TRBD2. With 2 bases clipped from V and 6 bases from J, the junction kept 4 bases outside the gene matches. The CDR3 extends over 14 amino acids. CDR1 is SGDLS, CDR2 YYNGEE, per germline. CDR3 DNA sequence: TGTGCCAGCAGCGTTCCGGGGGGGAGCAATGAGCAGTTCTTC. It is translated as CASSVPGGSNEQFF.

CDR3 nucleotides: TGCGCCAGCAGCTTGGCCGGGACAGACTATGGCTACACCTTC. Amino acid sequence: CASSLAGTDYGYTF. The chain joins TRBV5-1 to TRBJ1-2; TRBD1 aligns across 7 bases. CDR3 length: 14 residues. CDR1 and CDR2 (germline): SGHRS, YFSETQ. Trimming at V came to 0 bases and at J to 3 bases, leaving 2 bases not matched to a gene.

The V gene is TRBV2, the J gene TRBJ1-4; no reliable D call. This CDR3 is 14 amino acids long. Germline V gene data show CDR1 as SNHLY and CDR2 as FYNNEI. The germline V and J ends were trimmed by 4 bases and 4 bases, with 10 bases remaining between them. CDR3 bases: TGTGCCAGCAGTGCGGGAAGGAGTAATGAAAAACTGTTTTTT. Amino acid sequence: CASSAGRSNEKLFF. Using reference TRBV2 and TRBJ1-4 for the parts outside the CDR3, the full variable domain is EPEVTQTPSHQVTQMGQEVILRCVPISNHLYFYWYRQILGQKVEFLVSFYNNEISEKSEIFDDQFSVERPDGSNFTLKIRSTKLEDSAMYFCASSAGRSNEKLFFGSGTQLSVL.

The chain recombines TRBV7-6 with TRBJ2-5, with 11 bases aligning to TRBD2. Germline V lookup: CDR1 SGHVS, CDR2 FNYEAQ. The trim removed 4 bases at V and 4 bases at J, leaving 5 bases unmatched. CDR3 length: 15 amino acids. The CDR3 spells CASSSTSGVGETQYF. CDR3 DNA sequence: TGTGCCAGCAGCTCGACTAGCGGGGTGGGAGAGACCCAGTACTTC.